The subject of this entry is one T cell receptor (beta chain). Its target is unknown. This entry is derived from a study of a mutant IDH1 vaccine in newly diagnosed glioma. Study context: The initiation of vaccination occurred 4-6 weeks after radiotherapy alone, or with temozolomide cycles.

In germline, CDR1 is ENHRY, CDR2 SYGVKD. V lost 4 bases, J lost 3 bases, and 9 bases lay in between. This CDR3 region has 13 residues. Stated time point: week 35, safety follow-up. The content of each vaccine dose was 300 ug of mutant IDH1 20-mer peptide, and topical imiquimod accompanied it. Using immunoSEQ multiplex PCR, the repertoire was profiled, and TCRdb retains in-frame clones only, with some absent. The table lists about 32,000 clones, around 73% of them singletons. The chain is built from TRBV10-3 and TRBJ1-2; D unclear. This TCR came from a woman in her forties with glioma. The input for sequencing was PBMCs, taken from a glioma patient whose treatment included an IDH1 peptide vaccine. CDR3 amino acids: CAISVGRDYGYTF. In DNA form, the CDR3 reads TGTGCCATCAGTGTTGGGAGGGACTATGGCTACACCTTC.